This T cell receptor (beta chain) was retrieved from a study of metastatic and nonmetastatic thyroid tumors. About the research overall: Comparative analysis of repertoires was undertaken across blood and tumor or nodule tissue obtained from malignant and benign thyroid patients.

In the original analysis: A classifier for distant metastasis in papillary thyroid cancer was constructed using CDR3 differences observed across clinicopathological groups. TCRdb called clones again from the PCR reads with MiXCR. The V and J calls were not made by the authors but by TCRdb's processing. The sample lists more than 50,000 clones, 20% seen once, with approximately 4% in the top ten. Study-wide findings and caveats: For both blood and tumor, malignant thyroid tumors reportedly showed significantly higher TCR beta diversity than benign nodules did.

This CDR3 region has 13 residues. V lost 8 bases and J lost 3, with 12 bases in between. Germline loops: CDR1 ENHRY, CDR2 SYGVKD. This clone was seen ten or more times. Its specificity is unknown. Thyroid surgery took place with no prior treatment in any patient. The source is a female donor with papillary thyroid cancer or a benign thyroid nodule (not recorded which). Some clones in this sample may be carry-over from other donors' samples. The chain employs TRBV10-3 and TRBJ2-3; D unresolved. The sequenced sample consisted of blood. The CDR3 coding sequence is TGTGCCATCTCGAGAGAGGCTACAGATACGCAGTATTTT. This gives the protein CAISREATDTQYF.